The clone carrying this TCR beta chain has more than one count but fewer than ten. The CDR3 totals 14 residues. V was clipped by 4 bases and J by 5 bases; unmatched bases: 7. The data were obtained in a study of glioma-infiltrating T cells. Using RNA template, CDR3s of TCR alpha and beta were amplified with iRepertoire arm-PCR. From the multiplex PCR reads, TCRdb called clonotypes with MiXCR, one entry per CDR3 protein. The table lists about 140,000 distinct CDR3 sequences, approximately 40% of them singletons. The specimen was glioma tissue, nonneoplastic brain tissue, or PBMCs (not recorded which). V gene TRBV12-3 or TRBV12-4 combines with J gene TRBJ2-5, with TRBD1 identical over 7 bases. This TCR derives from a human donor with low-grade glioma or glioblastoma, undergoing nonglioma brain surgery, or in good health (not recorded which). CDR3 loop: CASSSQGPGETQYF. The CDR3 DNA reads TGTGCCAGCAGTTCACAGGGGCCGGGTGAGACCCAGTACTTC.